Here is one T cell receptor (beta chain) with its context. Its antigen is undetermined. The data stem from a study of Ad26.COV2.S vaccination and SARS-CoV-2 variants. Study context: Administration of Ad26.COV2.S was intramuscular, either once or twice 56 days apart. General study results and limits: Possibly, TCR breadth and depth analyses underestimated total T cell responses. Vaccine recipients had higher spike-specific TCR breadth than placebo recipients.

The treatment denotes: around 19 received Ad26.COV2.S at low or high dose, single or two shots; roughly five received placebo; per-sample allocation not given. Sampling took place 63 days after the first vaccine or placebo injection. Vaccine was an Ad26 vector expressing Wuhan-strain SARS-CoV-2 spike. Sequencing was performed with immunoSEQ multiplex PCR; in TCRdb, only in-frame clones are kept and a portion is missing. The profile shows about 440,000 clones, around 88% of them singletons. This sequence originates from a person aged 18-60 years who received the Ad26.COV2.S COVID-19 vaccine or a placebo. Source: peripheral blood, taken in a trial of Ad26.COV2.S vaccine versus placebo.

CDR3 DNA: TGTGCCAGCAGCTTCGATGCCTGGGGCAATGAGCAGTTCTTC. This gives the protein CASSFDAWGNEQFF. This chain connects TRBV5-4 to TRBJ2-1, with D unresolved. The germline V and J ends were trimmed by 2 bases and 6 bases, with 12 bases remaining between them. The CDR3 totals 14 residues. Per the germline V gene, CDR1 is SGHNT and CDR2 is YYREEE (reference sequence).